A single sample gave rise to the 22 T cell receptor beta chains below, sequenced in a study of blood T cell repertoires in COVID-19. Some clones are missing from TCRdb's copy, which holds only in-frame ones; the method was immunoSEQ multiplex PCR. Here the sample spans fewer than 150,000 clones, less than 75% being singletons. The source material was peripheral blood. The receptors shown here come from a human donor with acute or convalescent COVID-19. The donor label of this sample is uncertain.

The chain carries TRBV7-2 and TRBJ1-5; a weak D match, TRBD1 (5 bases). This CDR3 is 15 amino acids long. CDR1 SGHTA and CDR2 FQGNSA come from the germline V gene. The V and J ends lost 4 bases and 7 bases respectively, with 17 bases between them. The CDR3 DNA reads as TGTGCCAGCAGCTCAAGAGGCATTCAGGGACAGCCCCAGCATTTT. This encodes CASSSRGIQGQPQHF.

This clone has just a few counts. V and J are TRBV2 and TRBJ2-3; the match to TRBD1 covers 11 bases. This CDR3 is built from 16 residues. CDR1 SNHLY and CDR2 FYNNEI come from the germline V gene. V gave up 1 base and J gave up 6 bases; unmatched junction bases: 6. The CDR3 DNA reads TGTGCCAGCAGTGAAGGGCCGGGACAGGGGGAGGATACGCAGTATTTT. Its protein product is CASSEGPGQGEDTQYF.

The table lists this clone with a few counts. The rearrangement uses TRBV5-4 and TRBJ2-1; TRBD2 might be the D (7 bases). The CDR3 contains 14 residues. Trimming removed 0 bases from V and 6 bases from J, with 10 bases in between. CDR1 and CDR2 (germline): SGHNT, YYREEE (reference sequence). CDR3 amino acids: CASSLGGGLNEQFF. CDR3 DNA sequence: TGTGCCAGCAGCTTGGGGGGGGGCCTCAATGAGCAGTTCTTC.

This sequence joins TRBV28 and TRBJ1-2; D not resolved. Trimming cost V 8 bases and J 1 base, with 17 bases left between them. The V gene's germline CDR1 is MDHEN and CDR2 SYDVKM. The CDR3 consists of 15 residues. CDR3 DNA sequence: TGTGCCAGCCGTATGGGAGGGTCTTTTAACTATGGCTACACCTTC. Translation gives CASRMGGSFNYGYTF.

This chain connects TRBV6-5 to TRBJ2-7; the match to TRBD1 covers 10 bases. Per germline, CDR1 MNHEY and CDR2 SVGAGI. The CDR3 runs to 15 residues. The trim removed 2 bases at V and 3 bases at J, leaving 4 bases unmatched. CDR3 coding DNA: TGTGCCAGCAGTTACGTGACAGGGGGCGGCTACGAGCAGTACTTC. This encodes CASSYVTGGGYEQYF.

The rearrangement links TRBV2 to TRBJ2-3; D not certain. CDR3 length: 11 amino acids. The V end lost 6 bases, the J end lost 6 bases, and 7 bases lay between the germline ends. CDR1 and CDR2 from the germline V gene are SNHLY and FYNNEI. The CDR3 spells CASRSVDTQYF. The CDR3 DNA sequence: TGTGCCAGCAGATCGGTGGATACGCAGTATTTT.

The chain links TRBV2 to TRBJ1-2; tentatively, D is TRBD1 (6 bases). Germline V lookup: CDR1 SNHLY, CDR2 FYNNEI. Trimming cost V 8 bases and J 8 bases, with 21 bases left between them. There are 14 residues in the CDR3. CDR3 nucleotides: TGTGCCAGCCGAGACGTCAGGGGCCGGCGGGGCTACACCTTC. This codes for CASRDVRGRRGYTF.

This clone was seen a single time. The chain joins TRBV10-2 to TRBJ2-4, with D perhaps TRBD2 (6 bases). The germline V and J ends were trimmed by 6 bases and 3 bases, with 15 bases remaining between them. The germline V gene encodes CDR1 WSHSY and CDR2 SAAADI. CDR3 length: 15 amino acids. CDR3 in amino acids: CASSPNPGDKNIQYF. CDR3 bases: TGCGCCAGCAGCCCGAACCCGGGGGACAAAAACATTCAGTACTTC.

CDR3 DNA sequence: TGTGCCACCAGTGATTCCAGGGCAGGGCCTAATTCACCCCTCCACTTT. It is translated as CATSDSRAGPNSPLHF. The rearrangement joins TRBV24-1 to TRBJ1-6; maybe TRBD1 (5 bases). Germline V lookup: CDR1 KGHDR, CDR2 SFDVKD. The CDR3 covers 16 residues. The V end lost 2 bases, the J end lost 6 bases, and 13 bases lay between the germline ends.

This sequence joins TRBV29-1 and TRBJ2-3, with TRBD1 as a possible D gene (6 bases). Per the germline V gene, CDR1 is SQVTM and CDR2 is ANQGSEA. Trimming cost V 1 base and J 4 bases, with 15 bases left between them. CDR3 size: 15 residues. Here the CDR3 reads CSVEGGGGRADTQYF. The DNA of the CDR3 is TGCAGCGTTGAAGGAGGGGGTGGTCGCGCAGATACGCAGTATTTT.

The chain is built from TRBV14 and TRBJ1-2; D gene unclear. V lost 1 base and J lost 2, with 5 bases in between. Germline lookup yields CDR1 SGHDN and CDR2 FVKESK. This CDR3 spans 13 amino acids. CDR3 bases: TGTGCCAGCAGCCAAGCCCGGAACTATGGCTACACCTTC. Its translation is CASSQARNYGYTF.

The chain carries TRBV18 and TRBJ1-4; a possible D gene is TRBD1 (5 bases). The CDR3 runs to 16 residues. V was cut by 0 bases and J by 4 bases, with 12 bases left in between. The germline CDR1 and CDR2 sequences are KGHSH and LQKENI. DNA for the CDR3: TGTGCCAGCTCACCACCGAATCGGGGGGATAATGAAAAACTGTTTTTT. Translation: CASSPPNRGDNEKLFF.

The table lists this clone with a few counts. V usage is TRBV7-9 and J usage is TRBJ2-1; perhaps TRBD1 as D (6 bases). The CDR3 runs to 14 residues. CDR1 SEHNR and CDR2 FQNEAQ come from the germline V gene (reference sequence). Trimming removed 0 bases from V and 6 bases from J, with 9 bases in between. The CDR3 spells CASSLAKQGNEQFF. The CDR3 region has the DNA TGTGCCAGCAGCTTAGCAAAACAGGGCAATGAGCAGTTCTTC. The entire variable domain, with the rest obtained from reference TRBV7-9 and TRBJ2-1, is as follows: DTGVSQNPRHKITKRGQNVTFRCDPISEHNRLYWYRQTLGQGPEFLTYFQNEAQLEKSRLLSDRFSAERPKGSFSTLEIQRTEQGDSAMYLCASSLAKQGNEQFFGPGTRLTVL.

The chain couples TRBV3-1 (or the pseudogene TRBV3-2) to TRBJ1-4; 12 positions agree with TRBD1. This CDR3 has 16 residues. In germline, CDR1 is LGHDT, CDR2 YNNKEL (reference sequence). The J segment lost 11 bases and the V segment lost 5 bases, leaving 12 bases of the junction unmatched. The CDR3 region has the DNA TGTGCCAGCAGCACACTCGCCGGGACAGGGGGCGCGAAACTGTTTTTT. Protein sequence: CASSTLAGTGGAKLFF.

This clone has only a few counts. The chain links TRBV6-4 to TRBJ2-3; TRBD1 matches 8 bases. J lost 4 bases, V lost 0 bases, and 0 bases had no gene match. Germline V lookup: CDR1 MRHNA, CDR2 SNTAGT. The CDR3 sequence is 14 residues long. CDR3 bases: TGTGCCAGCAGTGACTCACAGGGGGCAGATACGCAGTATTTT. Translating gives CASSDSQGADTQYF.

The V gene is TRBV24-1, the J gene TRBJ1-2; D is unresolved. The V end lost 7 bases, the J end lost 4 bases, and 12 bases lay between the germline ends. The CDR3 is 13 amino acids. Per the germline V gene, CDR1 is KGHDR and CDR2 is SFDVKD. CDR3 in DNA: TGTGCCACCAGCGTGTCAAGCTCCTATGGCTACACCTTC. As protein: CATSVSSSYGYTF.

This clone was recorded many times. The chain carries TRBV7-8 and TRBJ2-7; tentative D call: TRBD1 (5 bases). In germline, CDR1 is SGHVS, CDR2 FQNEAQ. CDR3 length: 15 residues. The V end lost 1 base, the J end lost 1 base, and 11 bases lay between the germline ends. The chain's CDR3 is CASSLGPGPSYEQYF. The CDR3 DNA reads TGTGCCAGCAGCTTAGGTCCAGGGCCATCCTACGAGCAGTACTTC.

The V call is TRBV7-9, the J call TRBJ2-1; tentative D call: TRBD1 (6 bases). Germline loops: CDR1 SEHNR, CDR2 FQNEAQ (reference sequence). The CDR3 is 16 residues long. The V end was cut by 5 bases, the J end by 4 bases, with 18 bases between. CDR3 nucleotide sequence: TGTGCCAGCAGCCCCGGGAACAGGGTGACATACAATGAGCAGTTCTTC. This gives the protein CASSPGNRVTYNEQFF.

The rearrangement uses TRBV7-2 and TRBJ2-3, with 8 bases lining up with TRBD1. This CDR3 has 14 amino acids. V shed 5 bases, J shed 5 bases, and the junction held 6 bases outside the gene matches. Germline CDR1 is SGHTA and CDR2 is FQGNSA. For the CDR3, the DNA is TGTGCCAGCAGCCCTACAGGGGGTGGAGATACGCAGTATTTT. It translates to CASSPTGGGDTQYF.

V and J are TRBV7-2 and TRBJ2-3; 7 nucleotides line up with TRBD2. The trim removed 2 bases at V and 1 base at J, leaving 6 bases unmatched. CDR1 SGHTA and CDR2 FQGNSA come from the germline V gene. The CDR3 spans 16 residues. CDR3 amino acids: CASSLLGGGGTDTQYF. CDR3 in DNA: TGTGCCAGCAGCTTATTGGGGGGGGGTGGCACAGATACGCAGTATTTT.

This clone came up once. The V call is TRBV5-1, the J call TRBJ2-3; D is perhaps TRBD1 (6 bases). The CDR3 extends over 14 amino acids. V was trimmed by 4 bases and J by 6 bases, leaving 15 bases between them. Germline V gene lookup returns CDR1 SGHRS and CDR2 YFSETQ. Written as DNA, the CDR3 is TGCGCCAGCAGCATGGGACATTCCGGCGATACGCAGTATTTT. Amino acids: CASSMGHSGDTQYF. Combining the CDR3 with reference TRBV5-1 and TRBJ2-3 gives the whole variable domain KAGVTQTPRYLIKTRGQQVTLSCSPISGHRSVSWYQQTPGQGLQFLFEYFSETQRNKGNFPGRFSGRQFSNSRSEMNVSTLELGDSALYLCASSMGHSGDTQYFGPGTRLTVL.

Points on this clone: The identical CDR3 is also encoded by other nucleotide sequences in the sample. The chain couples TRBV6-5 to TRBJ1-3; D ambiguous. The CDR3 consists of 14 residues. In germline, CDR1 is MNHEY, CDR2 SVGAGI. Trimming shortened V by 6 bases and J by 1 base, and 10 bases separated the two germline ends. The CDR3 nucleotides read TGTGCCAGCAGCTCTGGCCCGTCTGGAAACACCATATATTTT. This codes for CASSSGPSGNTIYF.